The text below deals with one T cell receptor (beta chain). There are many counts of this clonotype. Its antigen specificity is not known. Base qualities are not at hand, and no much larger clone is one base apart. TCR alpha and beta CDR3 regions were amplified with the iRepertoire nested amplicon-rescue multiplex PCR (arm-PCR) platform from RNA. For one-step reverse transcription and amplification, roughly 85-400 ng of tissue mRNA or PBMC total RNA was used as input. Following bead purification, Illumina adapters were added by a secondary multiplex PCR, and libraries between 200 and 400 bp were gel-purified. Demultiplexing relied on internal 6-nucleotide barcodes carried by the libraries. Sequencing of libraries was performed on an Illumina MiSeq with 2x220 or 2x250 nucleotide paired-end reads. The authors processed their data as follows. FLASH 1.2.11 was used to merge paired reads, and BWA-MEM then aligned the reads to the GRCh37 human genome before TRA and TRB reads were extracted. V and J assignment used an IMGT-derived reference of cassette sequences and CDR3 motifs that included pseudogenes. Three-frame translation of reads was performed, and productive CDR3s were defined as those with a C...FGXG motif and no stop codons. Clonotypes were defined as unique combinations of V-J cassette pair and CDR3 amino acid sequence. Reads were filtered by Hamming distance, with the threshold set by the sequence error rate of each sample in mapped regions. TCRdb applied fastp at Q25 and MiXCR to the public reads, then kept only in-frame beta chains. Each CDR3 protein appears once, grouped with its most common genes and DNA. The authors' filters were not applied to this entry. This sample holds around 97,000 distinct CDR3 sequences; under 30% were observed only once. The top ten hold approximately 43% of the sample.

CDR1 and CDR2 are read off the germline V gene (reference sequence) as DFQATT and SNEGSKA. V loses 4 bases, J loses 2 bases, and the germline ends lie 9 bases apart. The CDR3, from cysteine to phenylalanine, totals 13 residues. The retained sequence is limited to the CDR3, 39 bases, with the frame set at the first base. These data originate in a study of glioma-infiltrating T cells (dated by TCRdb to 2016 to 2017). As for the study more broadly: The study sequenced TCR alpha- and beta-chain repertoires from glioma tissue, from non-neoplastic brain tissue and from matched peripheral blood mononuclear cells. To gauge divergence between tissue and blood T-cell populations, every tissue-infiltrating repertoire was compared against the peripheral blood repertoire from the same patient. Three low-grade glioma patients, several primary glioblastoma patients, and three non-glioma patients who contributed non-neoplastic brain tissue made up the paired cohort.

Study-level results and caveats: Group comparisons were based on small numbers of patients: three non-neoplastic, three low-grade glioma and several glioblastoma patients. VJ-independent divergence between tissue and blood was lower than expected in non-neoplastic patients but higher than expected in all gliomas, particularly low-grade gliomas. Only a very small number of CDR3 sequences turned up in both tissue and blood, a result put down to high CDR3 diversity combined with limited sampling.

The chain is encoded by TRBV20-1 joined to TRBJ1-3; the D gene cannot be resolved reliably. This TCR came from a human donor with low-grade glioma or glioblastoma, undergoing nonglioma brain surgery, or in good health (not recorded which). Sequencing was performed on glioma tissue, nonneoplastic brain tissue, or PBMCs (not recorded which). CDR3 protein: CSATPEAGNTIYF. In nucleotide form, the sequence is TGCAGTGCTACCCCAGAGGCTGGAAACACCATATATTTT.